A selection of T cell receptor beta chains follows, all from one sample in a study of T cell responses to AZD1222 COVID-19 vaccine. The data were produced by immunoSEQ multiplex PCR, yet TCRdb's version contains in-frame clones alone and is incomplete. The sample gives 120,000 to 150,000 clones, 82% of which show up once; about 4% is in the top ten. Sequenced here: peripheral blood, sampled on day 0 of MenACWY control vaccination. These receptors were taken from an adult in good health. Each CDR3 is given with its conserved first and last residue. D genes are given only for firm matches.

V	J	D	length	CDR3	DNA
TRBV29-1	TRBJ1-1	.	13	CSTRRESNTEAFF	TGCAGCACCAGGAGGGAATCGAACACTGAAGCTTTCTTT
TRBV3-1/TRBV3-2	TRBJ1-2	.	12	CASSYRTDGYTF	TGTGCCAGCAGCTACCGGACAGATGGCTACACCTTC
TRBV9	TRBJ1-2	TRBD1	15	CASSGRQGLYYGYTF	TGTGCCAGCAGCGGAAGACAGGGTTTGTACTATGGCTACACCTTC
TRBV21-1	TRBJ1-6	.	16	CASSYLFGSDNSPLHF	TGTGCCAGCAGCTACCTCTTTGGCAGTGATAATTCACCCCTCCACTTT
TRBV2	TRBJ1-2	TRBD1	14	CASSELQGGYGYTF	TGTGCCAGCAGTGAATTACAGGGGGGATATGGCTACACCTTC
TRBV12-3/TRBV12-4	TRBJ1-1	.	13	CASSFVGGAEAFF	TGTGCCAGCAGTTTTGTGGGTGGGGCTGAAGCTTTCTTT
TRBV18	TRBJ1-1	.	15	CASSPPAGSGTEAFF	TGTGCCAGCTCACCGCCCGCAGGGTCGGGCACTGAAGCTTTCTTT
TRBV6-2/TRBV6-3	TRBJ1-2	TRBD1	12	CASSRQGGGYTF	TGTGCCAGCAGCCGACAGGGAGGTGGCTACACCTTC
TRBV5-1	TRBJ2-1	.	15	CASSLAGEAYNEQFF	TGCGCCAGCAGCTTGGCAGGGGAAGCCTACAATGAGCAGTTCTTC
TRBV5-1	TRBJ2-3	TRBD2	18	CASSLFPSGGPGTDTQYF	TGCGCCAGCAGCTTGTTCCCTAGCGGGGGTCCCGGCACAGATACGCAGTATTTT
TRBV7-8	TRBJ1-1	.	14	CASSLGWGNTEAFF	TGTGCCAGCAGCTTAGGCTGGGGTAACACTGAAGCTTTCTTT
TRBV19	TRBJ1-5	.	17	CASSILPRGKRDQPQHF	TGTGCCAGTAGTATTCTCCCGAGGGGGAAGCGAGATCAGCCCCAGCATTTT
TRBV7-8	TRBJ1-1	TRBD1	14	CASSTDRGLSEAFF	TGTGCCAGCAGTACTGACAGGGGGCTTTCTGAAGCTTTCTTT
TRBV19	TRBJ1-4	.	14	CASSKQSTNEKLFF	TGTGCCAGTAGTAAACAGTCAACTAATGAAAAACTGTTTTTT
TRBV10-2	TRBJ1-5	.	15	CASSDDKGGNQPQHF	TGCGCCAGCAGTGACGACAAAGGGGGCAATCAGCCCCAGCATTTT
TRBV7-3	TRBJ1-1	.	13	CASASSMNTEAFF	TGTGCCAGCGCGAGCAGCATGAACACTGAAGCTTTCTTT